These T cell receptor beta chains were read from a single sample in a study of blood T cell repertoires in COVID-19. Profiled with immunoSEQ multiplex PCR; TCRdb holds only in-frame clones, not every one. The sample records around 140,000 clones, about 89% being singletons. The sequencing sample was made of peripheral blood. All receptors derive from a man between 60 and 75 years old with COVID-19, enrolled during active disease. The CDR3 runs from the conserved cysteine through the conserved F or W. The D gene is left open where the match is weak. Part of the rows lack a size; the others show once, few, many or a class for expanded clones.

V,size,J,D,CDR3,DNA
TRBV6-1,-,TRBJ2-5,TRBD1,CASSESWTGRETQYF,TGTGCCAGCAGTGAAAGTTGGACAGGGCGAGAGACCCAGTACTTC
TRBV2,-,TRBJ2-1,TRBD1,CASIPTKGQGIYNEQFF,TGTGCCAGCATCCCCACAAAGGGACAGGGGATCTACAATGAGCAGTTCTTC
TRBV7-8,-,TRBJ1-4,-,CASSLWGLGEKLFF,TGTGCCAGCAGCTTATGGGGGCTAGGGGAAAAACTGTTTTTT
TRBV18,-,TRBJ1-5,TRBD1,CASSPRGQGSSGNQPQHF,TGTGCCAGCTCACCCCGGGGACAGGGCTCCTCGGGCAATCAGCCCCAGCATTTT
TRBV7-3,-,TRBJ2-2,TRBD1,CASSLTGQGAGELFF,TGTGCCAGCAGCTTAACGGGACAGGGGGCCGGGGAGCTGTTTTTT
TRBV9,-,TRBJ2-3,TRBD1,CASSTDRVGLTQYF,TGTGCCAGCAGTACGGACAGGGTTGGACTTACGCAGTATTTT
TRBV18,-,TRBJ1-1,-,CASSPRDILNTEAFF,TGTGCCAGCTCACCCCGGGACATCCTGAACACTGAAGCTTTCTTT
TRBV18,-,TRBJ1-4,-,CASSPASAGTNEKLFF,TGTGCCAGCTCACCGGCTTCGGCCGGGACTAATGAAAAACTGTTTTTT
TRBV9,once,TRBJ1-1,-,CASSAQLINTEAFF,TGTGCCAGCAGCGCACAGCTAATTAACACTGAAGCTTTCTTT
TRBV2,-,TRBJ1-2,TRBD1,CASSEGTGIGYTF,TGTGCCAGCAGTGAAGGGACAGGGATAGGCTACACCTTC
TRBV9,many,TRBJ2-2,-,CASSVVPGVDTGELFF,TGTGCCAGCAGCGTAGTACCGGGGGTCGACACCGGGGAGCTGTTTTTT
TRBV11-2,-,TRBJ2-5,-,CASNPSGGSETQYF,TGTGCCAGCAACCCCTCAGGGGGGAGTGAGACCCAGTACTTC
TRBV9,once,TRBJ2-1,-,CASSPRLEGEQFF,TGTGCCAGCAGCCCCCGGCTCGAGGGTGAGCAGTTCTTC
TRBV30,-,TRBJ2-7,TRBD1,CAWSVGTGARTYEQYF,TGTGCCTGGAGTGTAGGTACAGGGGCGCGAACCTACGAGCAGTACTTC
TRBV5-6,-,TRBJ2-5,TRBD2,CASSLPFDSGGTGEETQYF,TGTGCCAGCAGCTTGCCGTTTGATAGCGGGGGGACTGGGGAGGAGACCCAGTACTTC
TRBV5-5,-,TRBJ1-5,TRBD1,CASSLGPTGGGNQPQHF,TGTGCCAGCAGCTTGGGACCGACAGGGGGCGGCAATCAGCCCCAGCATTTT
TRBV11-2,-,TRBJ2-7,-,CASSWAGVGDEQYF,TGTGCCAGCAGCTGGGCAGGGGTCGGTGACGAGCAGTACTTC
TRBV6-6,-,TRBJ2-5,TRBD2,CASSLAGGAETQYF,TGTGCCAGCAGTCTAGCGGGGGGTGCGGAGACCCAGTACTTC
TRBV28,-,TRBJ2-2,-,CASTERQANTGELFF,TGTGCCAGCACCGAAAGACAGGCGAACACCGGGGAGCTGTTTTTT
TRBV7-2,few,TRBJ2-1,TRBD2,CASSLSVASGGYNEQFF,TGTGCCAGCAGCCTTAGTGTCGCTAGCGGGGGGTACAATGAGCAGTTCTTC
TRBV7-6,-,TRBJ2-2,TRBD2,CASSLALLAGGSGELFF,TGTGCCAGCAGCTTAGCGCTCCTAGCGGGGGGGTCCGGGGAGCTGTTTTTT
TRBV10-1,once,TRBJ2-5,-,CASSESRGRGETQYF,TGCGCCAGCAGTGAGTCTAGGGGGAGAGGAGAGACCCAGTACTTC
TRBV7-9,once,TRBJ2-5,-,CASSLVGGGYQETQYF,TGTGCCAGCAGCTTAGTTGGTGGGGGCTACCAAGAGACCCAGTACTTC
TRBV14,-,TRBJ1-2,-,CASSQTQGYGYTF,TGTGCCAGCAGCCAAACACAGGGTTATGGCTACACCTTC
TRBV18,-,TRBJ2-2,TRBD1,CASSPRSGTGTTGELFF,TGTGCCAGCTCACCAAGATCCGGGACAGGGACCACCGGGGAGCTGTTTTTT
TRBV7-3,-,TRBJ1-1,-,CASSLSGYVTEAFF,TGTGCCAGCAGCTTGTCAGGATACGTCACTGAAGCTTTCTTT
TRBV7-9,once,TRBJ1-3,TRBD1,CASSLTGGGNTIYF,TGTGCCAGCAGTCTGACAGGGGGTGGAAACACCATATATTTT
TRBV7-2,-,TRBJ1-1,-,CASSFRGAHTEAFF,TGTGCCAGCAGCTTCCGGGGGGCGCACACTGAAGCTTTCTTT
TRBV10-3,once,TRBJ1-2,-,CAISDSGGALGYTF,TGTGCCATCAGTGATTCGGGGGGGGCGCTTGGCTACACCTTC
TRBV3-1/TRBV3-2,once,TRBJ1-2,TRBD1,CASSPNRDSYGYTF,TGTGCCAGCAGCCCTAACCGGGACAGTTATGGCTACACCTTC
TRBV5-1,-,TRBJ1-1,TRBD1,CASSAGQINTEAFF,TGCGCCAGCAGCGCGGGACAGATAAACACTGAAGCTTTCTTT
TRBV24-1,once,TRBJ2-5,-,CATSDLVGTSGETQYF,TGTGCCACCAGTGATTTGGTAGGGACTTCGGGGGAGACCCAGTACTTC
TRBV14,-,TRBJ1-6,-,CASSRSYNSPLHF,TGTGCCAGCAGCCGGAGTTATAATTCACCCCTCCACTTT
TRBV6-1,once,TRBJ2-5,TRBD2,CASSDPGLAGNF,TGTGCCAGCAGTGACCCGGGACTAGCGGGGAACTTC
TRBV4-1,-,TRBJ2-7,-,CASSQDGGTGPSYEQYF,TGCGCCAGCAGCCAAGATGGTGGAACAGGTCCCTCCTACGAGCAGTACTTC
TRBV18,-,TRBJ1-6,TRBD1,CASLPDRGGSPLHF,TGTGCCAGCTTACCGGACAGGGGAGGTTCACCCCTCCACTTT
TRBV5-1,-,TRBJ1-1,-,CASSFEGVGTEAFF,TGCGCCAGCAGCTTTGAAGGGGTTGGAACTGAAGCTTTCTTT
TRBV10-2,-,TRBJ1-5,-,CASSVMESYSNQPQHF,TGCGCCAGCAGTGTCATGGAGTCTTATAGCAATCAGCCCCAGCATTTT
TRBV6-2/TRBV6-3,few,TRBJ2-6,-,CASSKNPPSPRSGANVLTF,TGTGCCAGCAGCAAAAATCCTCCCTCCCCGAGGTCTGGGGCCAACGTCCTGACTTTC
TRBV27,-,TRBJ1-2,-,CASSLSNEVWSGGGYTF,TGTGCCAGCAGTTTATCCAATGAGGTTTGGTCCGGCGGGGGCTACACCTTC